A single sample is the source of the 5 T cell receptor beta chains below, sequenced in a study of OX40 agonist ivuxolimab in advanced cancers. Sequenced by immunoSEQ multiplex PCR; TCRdb stores in-frame clones only, minus some. The data contain around 120,000 clones, around 89% of them singletons. Sequencing used CD4+ or CD8+ T cells sorted from blood, obtained in a trial of the OX40 agonist ivuxolimab. The source of these receptors is an adult with an advanced solid tumor such as melanoma, head and neck, liver or kidney cancer.

This chain links TRBV5-1 with TRBJ1-4, with TRBD1 as a possible D gene (5 bases). The CDR3 is 16 residues long. V gave up 0 bases and J gave up 3 bases, with 12 bases separating them. Germline CDR1 is SGHRS and CDR2 is YFSETQ. This CDR3 is CASSLGSRGANEKLFF. The CDR3 DNA follows: TGCGCCAGCAGCTTGGGGAGTCGGGGGGCTAATGAAAAACTGTTTTTT.

The CDR3 is CASSSGGLGNEKLFF. The CDR3 DNA is TGTGCCAGCAGCTCCGGGGGGCTGGGAAATGAAAAACTGTTTTTT. V gene TRBV6-5 combines with J gene TRBJ1-4; D may be TRBD1 (6 bases). The CDR3 loop spans 15 amino acids. The germline CDR1 and CDR2 sequences are MNHEY and SVGAGI. V shed 6 bases and J shed 5 bases, with 16 bases lying between them.

This clone was counted only a few times. J is TRBJ1-4 and V is TRBV4-3; tentative D call: TRBD1 (5 bases). V dropped 0 bases and J dropped 6 bases, with 20 bases sitting between them. The CDR3 is 18 amino acids. Germline V lookup: CDR1 LGHNA, CDR2 YSLEER. The CDR3 nucleotides read TGCGCCAGCAGCCAAGATATGTTTCCTACAGGAAGGGATGAAAAACTGTTTTTT. It is translated as CASSQDMFPTGRDEKLFF.

V is TRBV27 and J is TRBJ2-3; TRBD2 matches 13 bases. The V and J ends lost 6 bases and 2 bases, in that order; junction bases with no gene match: 11. Germline CDR1 reads MNHEY; CDR2 reads SMNVEV (reference sequence). The CDR3 spans 18 residues. CDR3 protein: CASSKRPGLAGITDTQYF. CDR3 sequence (DNA): TGTGCCAGCAGCAAACGGCCGGGACTAGCGGGGATCACAGATACGCAGTATTTT.

This clone was observed a few times. The chain couples TRBV5-1 to TRBJ1-1, with a tentative D call TRBD1 (5 bases). Trimming took off 0 bases at V and 1 base at J, with 7 bases between the two ends. The CDR3 runs 14 residues. CDR1 SGHRS and CDR2 YFSETQ come from the germline V gene. In nucleotides, the CDR3 is TGCGCCAGCAGCTTGGGACAGACGAACACTGAAGCTTTCTTT. Translation gives CASSLGQTNTEAFF.